The 31 T cell receptor beta chains in this list originate from one sample, sequenced in a study of blood T cell repertoires in COVID-19 (dated by TCRdb to the early 2020s). The library was built by means of the immunoSEQ multiplex PCR assay. Here the immuneACCESS table is served through TCRdb, limited to in-frame sequences with V and J called. Missing clones are a known gap in these copies; in checked studies unresolved V genes cover under half, and the rest lacks a known reason. The sample table lists roughly 240,000 clones, 65% to 90% of them with a count of one. The ten largest account for approximately 9% of the sample. Sequencing was carried out using PBMCs or T cells enriched from blood (not recorded which). These receptor sequences come from a woman in her fifties or sixties with acute COVID-19.

The chain combines TRBV7-8 with TRBJ2-1; TRBD1 matches 8 bases. Germline loops: CDR1 SGHVS, CDR2 FQNEAQ. The CDR3 is made up of 15 amino acids. V lost 5 bases to trimming and J lost 7 bases; unmatched junction nucleotides: 10. The CDR3 protein is CASSRGTGFGNEQFF. The CDR3 DNA reads TGTGCCAGCAGCCGAGGGACAGGCTTCGGGAATGAGCAGTTCTTC.

The J gene is TRBJ2-7, the V gene TRBV13; D remains unclear. Per the germline V gene, CDR1 is PRHDT and CDR2 is FYEKMQ (reference sequence). Trimming took off 5 bases at V and 0 bases at J, with 8 bases between the two ends. The CDR3 covers 13 residues. For the CDR3, the DNA is TGTGCCAGCAGCGACCAGGCCTCCTACGAGCAGTACTTC. This translates into CASSDQASYEQYF.

V gene TRBV27 combines with J gene TRBJ2-5; possibly TRBD2 for D (5 bases). Germline lookup yields CDR1 MNHEY and CDR2 SMNVEV (reference sequence). CDR3 size: 13 residues. Trimming left V 8 bases short and J 10 bases short, with 20 bases between. The CDR3 region has the DNA TGTGCCAGCGGCTTGGGTGTGGGAGTGGACCAGTACTTC. Protein sequence: CASGLGVGVDQYF.

Note on this clone: Other DNA sequences in this sample translate to the same CDR3. The chain is built from TRBV6-5 and TRBJ2-7; D gene unclear. Trimming cost V 0 bases and J 6 bases, with 9 bases left between them. The length of the CDR3 is 13 residues. The germline CDR1 and CDR2 sequences are MNHEY and SVGAGI. CDR3 sequence (DNA): TGTGCCAGCAGTTACTCGACCGGCGGCGAGCAGTACTTC. Residues: CASSYSTGGEQYF.

A few counts support this clone. V and J are TRBV12-3 or TRBV12-4 and TRBJ1-1; D unresolved. V lost 6 bases and J 1 base, leaving 6 bases between the germline ends. The CDR3 is 12 residues long. The CDR3: CASSLRNTEAFF. DNA for the CDR3: TGTGCCAGCAGCCTACGGAACACTGAAGCTTTCTTT.

In this sample, this clone turned up once. V is TRBV19 and J is TRBJ2-3; weak D call: TRBD1 (5 bases). Trimming removed 5 bases at V and 3 bases at J, with 18 bases between. Germline V gives CDR1 LNHDA, CDR2 SQIVND (reference sequence). The CDR3 has 16 residues. CDR3 in DNA: TGTGCCAGTAGTCTCGGTCGGCAGGGTTTTACAGATACGCAGTATTTT. It encodes CASSLGRQGFTDTQYF. Based on the CDR3 plus reference TRBV19 and TRBJ2-3, the full variable domain is DGGITQSPKYLFRKEGQNVTLSCEQNLNHDAMYWYRQDPGQGLRLIYYSQIVNDFQKGDIAEGYSVSREKKESFPLTVTSAQKNPTAFYLCASSLGRQGFTDTQYFGPGTRLTVL.

CDR3 amino acids: CASSLAVVGTGRGKGNTIYF. The CDR3 region has the DNA TGTGCCAGCAGCTTAGCGGTGGTCGGGACAGGCAGGGGGAAGGGAAACACCATATATTTT. The chain carries TRBV7-2 and TRBJ1-3, with 8 nucleotides matching TRBD1. Germline V lookup: CDR1 SGHTA, CDR2 FQGNSA. The CDR3 is 20 amino acids. With V trimmed by 0 bases and J by 4 bases, 17 bases remained unmatched. Supplemented by reference TRBV7-2 and TRBJ1-3, the full variable domain reads GAGVSQSPSNKVTEKGKDVELRCDPISGHTALYWYRQSLGQGLEFLIYFQGNSAPDKSGLPSDRFSAERTGGSVSTLTIQRTQQEDSAVYLCASSLAVVGTGRGKGNTIYFGEGSWLTVV.

This rearrangement joins TRBV7-9 to TRBJ1-4, with 7 positions matching TRBD1. CDR1 is SEHNR and CDR2 is FQNEAQ in the germline V gene (reference sequence). V gave up 2 bases and J gave up 8 bases; unmatched junction bases: 8. CDR3 length: 15 amino acids. This CDR3 is CASSLMRQGWEKLFF. The DNA for the CDR3 is TGTGCCAGCAGCTTAATGCGACAGGGCTGGGAAAAACTGTTTTTT.

This clone has a single count. The rearrangement uses TRBV6-4 and TRBJ2-1; 14 bases are a match to TRBD2. The V segment lost 0 bases and the J segment 12 bases; nucleotides outside the gene matches: 4. The CDR3 is made up of 15 amino acids. The germline V gene has CDR1 MRHNA and CDR2 SNTAGT. As DNA, the CDR3 is TGTGCCAGCAGTGACTCGACTAGCGGGGGGGCCAGGCAGTTCTTC. It translates to CASSDSTSGGARQFF.

This chain joins TRBV2 and TRBJ2-7; D gene ambiguous. This CDR3 has 11 residues. CDR1 and CDR2 (germline): SNHLY, FYNNEI. Trimming left V 6 bases short and J 0 bases short, with 3 bases between. DNA of the CDR3: TGTGCCAGCAGCCGCTCCTACGAGCAGTACTTC. Translating gives CASSRSYEQYF.

The rearrangement uses TRBV3-1 (or the pseudogene TRBV3-2) and TRBJ1-2; 8 nucleotides align to TRBD1. V shed 4 bases and J 5 bases; nucleotides not matched to a gene: 6. The CDR3 is made up of 14 amino acids. In germline, CDR1 is LGHDT, CDR2 YNNKEL (reference sequence). The CDR3 region is CASSPRGLGYGYTF. CDR3 nucleotide sequence: TGTGCCAGCAGCCCCAGGGGGCTGGGGTATGGCTACACCTTC.

This clone showed up just once. This chain joins TRBV11-2 and TRBJ1-1; D is unresolved. The V end lost 3 bases, the J end lost 3 bases, and 8 bases lay between the germline ends. Germline V lookup: CDR1 SGHAT, CDR2 FQNNGV. The CDR3 contains 13 residues. The CDR3 DNA sequence: TGTGCCAGCAGCTTTATAACTGACACTGAAGCTTTCTTT. This codes for CASSFITDTEAFF.

The genes are TRBV5-1 and TRBJ1-2; 12 bases are a match to TRBD1. Germline V gene sequence: CDR1 SGHRS, CDR2 YFSETQ. The junction had 6 bases not matched to a gene; V was cut back by 4 bases and J by 8 bases. There are 14 residues in the CDR3. The CDR3 sequence: CASSVGQGARGYTF. The DNA for the CDR3 is TGCGCCAGCAGCGTGGGACAGGGGGCTAGAGGCTACACCTTC.

This chain links TRBV12-5 with TRBJ1-2, with D unclear. The CDR3 covers 13 residues. The germline CDR1 and CDR2 sequences are LGHNT and FRNRAP. Deletions cut 1 base from V and 8 bases from J, with 11 bases between. The CDR3, as DNA: TGTGCTAGTGGTTTGGAAATGGGAGGCGGCTACACCTTC. It yields the protein CASGLEMGGGYTF.

The genes are TRBV3-1 (or the pseudogene TRBV3-2) and TRBJ2-2; D remains ambiguous. The germline CDR1 and CDR2 sequences are LGHDT and YNNKEL (reference sequence). V was shortened by 7 bases and J by 2 bases, with 5 bases between the two germline ends. The CDR3 runs 12 residues. CDR3 residues: CASTPNTGELFF. The DNA of the CDR3 is TGTGCCAGCACCCCTAACACCGGGGAGCTGTTTTTT.

This CDR3 is CASSQGANGYTF. The DNA of the CDR3 is TGTGCCAGCAGTCAGGGGGCGAATGGCTACACCTTC. This sequence joins TRBV12-3 or TRBV12-4 and TRBJ1-2, with 8 bases fitting TRBD1. The CDR3 spans 12 residues. The junction had 2 bases not matched to a gene; V was cut back by 5 bases and J by 6 bases.

The V and J genes are TRBV12-5 and TRBJ2-7; 7 bases fit TRBD1. CDR3 length: 14 amino acids. V trimming: 4 bases; J trimming: 6 bases; junction bases outside the gene matches: 9. CDR1 and CDR2 (germline): LGHNT, FRNRAP. The DNA for the CDR3 is TGTGCTAGTGGTTCCCCAAGGGGGCTGGGCGAGCAGTACTTC. Protein product: CASGSPRGLGEQYF.

This clone was recorded a few times. The chain uses TRBV6-6 and TRBJ1-2; 12 bases fit TRBD1. V was clipped by 6 bases and J by 4 bases; unmatched bases: 6. There are 15 residues in the CDR3. The V gene's germline CDR1 is MNHNY and CDR2 SVGAGI (reference sequence). In nucleotides, the CDR3 is TGTGCCAGCAGACTGGGACAGGGGGCGAGCTATGGCTACACCTTC. It encodes CASRLGQGASYGYTF.

This chain uses TRBV12-3 or TRBV12-4 with TRBJ1-2, with D maybe TRBD1 (5 bases). The length of the CDR3 is 11 residues. Trimming took 4 bases from V and 7 from J, leaving 7 bases between them. CDR3 region: CASSSGLGYTF. In nucleotides, the CDR3 is TGTGCCAGCAGTTCAGGGCTTGGCTACACCTTC.

This clone was recorded once. The gene calls are TRBV19 and TRBJ2-2; TRBD2 matches 9 bases. V lost 7 bases and J lost 5; bases outside the gene matches: 8. The CDR3 extends over 15 amino acids. Germline CDR1 is LNHDA and CDR2 is SQIVND (reference sequence). As DNA, the CDR3 is TGTGCCAGTACCCCCGGACTAGCGTCTACCGGGGAGCTGTTTTTT. It encodes CASTPGLASTGELFF.

About this clone: A much larger clone is a single base away; this may be a read error. This chain connects TRBV7-9 to TRBJ2-7; D not resolved. The CDR3 spans 12 residues. CDR1 is SEHNR, CDR2 FQNEAQ, per germline (reference sequence). The ends were cut back, 5 bases at V and 0 bases at J, with 5 bases in the middle. The CDR3: CASSTSSYEQYF. The CDR3 DNA sequence: TGTGCCAGCAGCACCAGCTCCTACGAGCAGTACTTC.

Only one count was recorded for this clone. The genes are TRBV2 and TRBJ1-2; TRBD1 matches at 8 bases. Per the germline V gene, CDR1 is SNHLY and CDR2 is FYNNEI. This CDR3 has 15 amino acids. J gave up 2 bases and V 8 bases, and 10 bases lay outside the gene matches. CDR3 sequence (DNA): TGTGCCAGCCTAGGACAGGGCGGAGGCAACTATGGCTACACCTTC. The encoded protein is CASLGQGGGNYGYTF.

The gene calls are TRBV7-2 and TRBJ2-3, with 9 bases identical to TRBD2. The CDR3 covers 17 residues. V shed 3 bases, J shed 2 bases, and the junction held 9 bases outside the gene matches. Germline V gene data show CDR1 as SGHTA and CDR2 as FQGNSA. CDR3 DNA: TGTGCCAGCAGCTTGGGAGAGACTAGCGGACCCACAGATACGCAGTATTTT. Encoded protein: CASSLGETSGPTDTQYF.

This clone appeared a few times. The chain has TRBV18 and TRBJ1-1; 10 bases map to TRBD1. Germline CDR1 reads KGHSH; CDR2 reads LQKENI. J lost 4 bases, V lost 2 bases, and 7 bases had no gene match. The CDR3 has 16 residues. The CDR3, as DNA: TGTGCCAGCTCACCATCGACAGGGGGCGCGAGCACTGAAGCTTTCTTT. This encodes CASSPSTGGASTEAFF.

The chain links TRBV3-1 (or the pseudogene TRBV3-2) to TRBJ2-3; tentative D call: TRBD1 (5 bases). The V end lost 2 bases, the J end lost 3 bases, and 12 bases lay between the germline ends. Germline V lookup: CDR1 LGHDT, CDR2 YNNKEL (reference sequence). This CDR3 is 15 amino acids long. CDR3 DNA: TGTGCCAGCAGCCAAAGGGGAAGGGAAACAGATACGCAGTATTTT. It translates to CASSQRGRETDTQYF.

This clone has just one count. The V and J genes are TRBV6-5 and TRBJ1-2; 7 nucleotides agree with TRBD1. This CDR3 has 14 amino acids. Germline loops: CDR1 MNHEY, CDR2 SVGAGI. The V gene end was trimmed by 4 bases and the J gene end by 7 bases; junction bases not matched to a gene: 9. Here the CDR3 DNA reads TGTGCCAGCAGTTCCTCCCCAGGGGGTGGTGGCTACACCTTC. Protein product: CASSSSPGGGGYTF.

V gene TRBV9 combines with J gene TRBJ2-2, with D tentatively TRBD1 (5 bases). This CDR3 comprises 14 residues. Trimming stripped 0 bases from V and 5 bases from J, with 8 bases between. CDR1 and CDR2 (germline): SGDLS, YYNGEE. The CDR3 coding sequence is TGTGCCAGCAGCGTAGTTCAGGGTACCGGGGAGCTGTTTTTT. Protein sequence: CASSVVQGTGELFF.

This rearrangement joins TRBV30 to TRBJ2-7; 9 bases are a match to TRBD1. V dropped 5 bases and J dropped 6; count of bases not matched to a gene: 11. Germline CDR1 GTSNPN, CDR2 SVGIG (reference sequence). The length of the CDR3 is 14 residues. CDR3 DNA sequence: TGTGCCTGGGGCGGACAGGGGAGGTATGTCGAGCAGTACTTC. It encodes CAWGGQGRYVEQYF.

V usage is TRBV6-5 and J usage is TRBJ1-6; 10 bases map to TRBD1. The germline V gene encodes CDR1 MNHEY and CDR2 SVGAGI. V dropped 5 bases and J dropped 9; count of bases not matched to a gene: 4. This CDR3 has 14 residues. The CDR3 sequence is CASSRRDRGSPLHF. The DNA for the CDR3 is TGTGCCAGCAGTCGACGGGACAGGGGTTCACCCCTCCACTTT.

The V and J genes are TRBV30 and TRBJ2-7, with TRBD1 matching 7 bases. Germline V gene sequence: CDR1 GTSNPN, CDR2 SVGIG (reference sequence). Trimming cost V 5 bases and J 4 bases; bases outside gene matches: 14. The CDR3 runs 15 residues. The CDR3 here is CAWGRTGALGYEQYF. CDR3 nucleotides: TGTGCCTGGGGCAGGACAGGAGCCCTGGGTTACGAGCAGTACTTC.

The chain is built from TRBV6-6 and TRBJ1-5; D not certain. Germline CDR1 is MNHNY and CDR2 is SVGAGI (reference sequence). The CDR3 runs to 17 residues. V lost 5 bases to trimming and J lost 0 bases, with 17 bases between them. DNA of the CDR3: TGTGCCAGCAGTCTCGACCCACCGGAGAATAGCAATCAGCCCCAGCATTTT. It codes for CASSLDPPENSNQPQHF.